This TCR beta chain was captured in a study of CD8 T cells in ankylosing spondylitis (dated by TCRdb to about 2017). For context, the study as a whole: The study profiled T cell receptor beta repertoires in healthy donors and ankylosing spondylitis patients to find disease-linked TCR variants. The full study cohort was made up of roughly 25 ankylosing spondylitis patients and 108 healthy donors. Peripheral blood was sampled, and synovial fluid was also collected from ankylosing spondylitis patients.

The V end loses 3 bases and the J end loses 0 bases, and a stretch of 10 bases separates them. In the germline V gene, CDR1 corresponds to SGHDT and CDR2 to YYEEEE. The CDR3 measures 14 amino acids from cysteine to phenylalanine. This entry keeps only the CDR3 DNA: 42 bases, framed from base 1. This sample was sequenced with an Illumina HiSeq 2500. TCR beta libraries were prepared by quantitative 5'-RACE with molecular barcodes. From the authors' description of their analysis: A new computational method based on a probabilistic model of VDJ rearrangement was used to identify disease-linked TCR variants. Starting from the raw public reads, TCRdb applied fastp trimming at Q25, assembled clones with MiXCR and retained in-frame beta chains. Each CDR3 protein appears once, grouped with its most common genes and DNA. TCRdb, not the original authors, processed these V and J calls. Across this sample there are about 210,000 distinct CDR3 sequences, with about 6.7% seen only once. The biggest ten clones account for approximately 14% of the sample.

General conclusions and limits of the study: Some motif variants had previously been reported in the synovial fluid and blood of reactive arthritis patients, which suggests shared mechanisms of disease initiation. A CD8+ phenotype was shown by the disease-linked clones, which were found at relatively low frequencies in peripheral blood. The disease-linked clones were reported as significantly enriched in matched synovial fluid samples from ankylosing spondylitis patients. A TCR beta motif of roughly 8 highly homologous amino acid variants appeared characteristic of blood from ankylosing spondylitis patients.

This clonotype was picked up many times. Its antigen remains unidentified. No base-level quality is on record; no much larger clone is a single base apart. Material for sequencing was blood, either unsorted or a sorted T cell fraction (not recorded which). This TCR was recovered from a male donor with ankylosing spondylitis. The chain is assembled from TRBV5-6 and TRBJ2-7; confidence is insufficient to name the D gene. In nucleotide form, the sequence is TGTGCCAGCAGCTGGTCTTTGGGCTCCTACGAGCAGTACTTC. This yields the protein CASSWSLGSYEQYF.